Listed here are 23 T cell receptor beta chains from one sample, sequenced in a study of T cell repertoires and HLA-DP antigens. These receptors' targets are unknown. The data were produced by immunoSEQ multiplex PCR, yet TCRdb's version contains in-frame clones alone and is incomplete. The profile shows some 110,000 clones, almost 95% of them singletons. The sequenced sample was CD4+ T cells from PBMCs. The receptors shown here come from a woman between 18 and 29 years old in good health and CMV-seronegative.

The chain combines TRBV10-3 with TRBJ1-2; no definite D call. Germline values: CDR1 ENHRY, CDR2 SYGVKD. With 0 bases removed from V and 0 bases from J, the gap between germline ends came to 8 bases. The CDR3 runs 15 residues. CDR3 residues: CAISESGLANYGYTF. CDR3 DNA: TGTGCCATCAGTGAGTCGGGCCTAGCTAACTATGGCTACACCTTC.

The V and J genes are TRBV6-5 and TRBJ2-2; unclear D gene. V lost 6 bases and J 6 bases, leaving 11 bases between the germline ends. Germline CDR1 is MNHEY and CDR2 is SVGAGI. This CDR3 contains 13 residues. As DNA, the CDR3 is TGTGCCAGCAGGGCCGGTGTTTCCGGGGAGCTGTTTTTT. This encodes CASRAGVSGELFF.

The chain is built from TRBV6-5 and TRBJ2-3; no firm D call. V lost 4 bases, J lost 6 bases, and 8 bases lay in between. Germline CDR1 MNHEY, CDR2 SVGAGI. This CDR3 spans 12 amino acids. The CDR3 protein is CASSLAWDTQYF. CDR3 DNA: TGTGCCAGCAGTTTGGCCTGGGATACGCAGTATTTT.

The chain couples TRBV28 to TRBJ2-7; D gene uncertain. The CDR3 is 13 residues long. Germline CDR1 and CDR2: MDHEN and SYDVKM. Trimming left V 5 bases short and J 1 base short, with 9 bases between. The CDR3 is CASSRQRSYEQYF. In DNA, the CDR3 is TGTGCCAGCAGTCGCCAACGGTCCTACGAGCAGTACTTC.

This clone was seen a single time. The gene calls are TRBV7-2 and TRBJ1-2; D uncertain. The germline V and J ends were trimmed by 4 bases and 0 bases, with 9 bases remaining between them. The CDR3 extends over 14 amino acids. Germline V lookup: CDR1 SGHTA, CDR2 FQGNSA. CDR3 sequence: CASSSAGANYGYTF. For the CDR3, the DNA is TGTGCCAGCAGCTCCGCGGGAGCTAACTATGGCTACACCTTC.

This sequence joins TRBV6-5 and TRBJ2-3; TRBD1 is a possible D gene (6 bases). The V end was cut by 5 bases, the J end by 2 bases, with 11 bases between. The CDR3 spans 14 residues. From germline, CDR1 is MNHEY and CDR2 SVGAGI. The DNA for the CDR3 is TGTGCCAGCAGTGGGGGCGCCTCCACAGATACGCAGTATTTT. As protein: CASSGGASTDTQYF.

The V call is TRBV5-1, the J call TRBJ2-3; tentative D call: TRBD1 (5 bases). Trimming stripped 3 bases from V and 1 base from J, with 9 bases between. In germline, CDR1 is SGHRS, CDR2 YFSETQ. This CDR3 has 14 amino acids. The CDR3 DNA is TGCGCCAGCAGCTCCGAAGGGGGCACAGATACGCAGTATTTT. Its protein product is CASSSEGGTDTQYF. The full variable domain, completed using reference TRBV5-1 and TRBJ2-3, is KAGVTQTPRYLIKTRGQQVTLSCSPISGHRSVSWYQQTPGQGLQFLFEYFSETQRNKGNFPGRFSGRQFSNSRSEMNVSTLELGDSALYLCASSSEGGTDTQYFGPGTRLTVL.

This rearrangement joins TRBV19 to TRBJ2-2; 9 nucleotides agree with TRBD1. The V and J ends lost 7 bases and 2 bases, in that order; junction bases with no gene match: 5. The germline V gene encodes CDR1 LNHDA and CDR2 SQIVND (reference sequence). The CDR3 spans 15 residues. Here the CDR3 reads CASTWTGVNTGELFF. Here the CDR3 DNA reads TGTGCCAGTACCTGGACAGGGGTCAACACCGGGGAGCTGTTTTTT. Looking up the rest from reference TRBV19 and TRBJ2-2 gives the full variable domain: DGGITQSPKYLFRKEGQNVTLSCEQNLNHDAMYWYRQDPGQGLRLIYYSQIVNDFQKGDIAEGYSVSREKKESFPLTVTSAQKNPTAFYLCASTWTGVNTGELFFGEGSRLTVL.

The V and J genes are TRBV6-1 and TRBJ2-1, with TRBD2 matching 11 bases. V was pared by 6 bases and J by 7 bases, with 11 bases of the junction left unmatched. Germline assignment: CDR1 MNHNS and CDR2 SASEGT. CDR3 length: 16 residues. CDR3 DNA: TGTGCCAGCAGGGAACTAGCGGGAGTAGGGGGGAATGAGCAGTTCTTC. It yields the protein CASRELAGVGGNEQFF.

The rearrangement links TRBV6-5 to TRBJ1-1; 8 bases map to TRBD1. V shed 7 bases, J shed 6 bases, and the junction held 13 bases outside the gene matches. This CDR3 spans 15 amino acids. Germline-derived CDR1 and CDR2 are MNHEY and SVGAGI. In DNA form, the CDR3 reads TGTGCCAGCATGATTTCCGGGACAGGAGGGCCTGAAGCTTTCTTT. Its protein product is CASMISGTGGPEAFF.

This rearrangement joins TRBV23-1 to TRBJ1-1, with D tentatively TRBD1 (5 bases). TRBV23-1 is designated an ORF whose function remains uncertain. Trimming cost V 3 bases and J 1 base, with 12 bases left between them. This CDR3 comprises 15 residues. CDR3 nucleotide sequence: TGCGCCAGCAGTCAGAGCAAAGGACAGAACACTGAAGCTTTCTTT. Its translation is CASSQSKGQNTEAFF.

V gene TRBV28 combines with J gene TRBJ2-7; D remains unclear. The CDR3 length is 14 residues. CDR1 is MDHEN and CDR2 is SYDVKM in the germline V gene. The V end was cut by 6 bases, the J end by 2 bases, with 14 bases between. As DNA, the CDR3 is TGTGCCAGCAGCCGCCCAGCGCAGACCTACGAGCAGTACTTC. It codes for CASSRPAQTYEQYF.

The rearrangement uses TRBV6-6 and TRBJ2-1; no reliable D call. Germline CDR1 is MNHNY and CDR2 is SVGAGI (reference sequence). This CDR3 has 13 residues. V was clipped by 2 bases and J by 4 bases, with 6 bases between them. Here the CDR3 reads CASSYKGYNEQFF. The CDR3 DNA reads TGTGCCAGCAGTTACAAGGGATACAATGAGCAGTTCTTC.

V usage is TRBV2 and J usage is TRBJ2-5, with 10 bases identical to TRBD2. CDR3 length: 15 residues. V was pared by 1 base and J by 11 bases, with 10 bases of the junction left unmatched. The V gene's germline CDR1 is SNHLY and CDR2 FYNNEI. CDR3 in amino acids: CASSEGASGSGEQYF. CDR3 coding DNA: TGTGCCAGCAGTGAAGGCGCTAGCGGGAGTGGTGAGCAGTACTTC.

The gene calls are TRBV19 and TRBJ2-3; TRBD2 matches 10 bases. The germline V gene encodes CDR1 LNHDA and CDR2 SQIVND (reference sequence). V trimming: 7 bases; J trimming: 6 bases; junction bases outside the gene matches: 13. CDR3 length equals 16 residues. The CDR3 protein is CASTPVAGGPHDTQYF. The CDR3 coding sequence is TGTGCCAGTACCCCAGTAGCGGGGGGCCCCCATGATACGCAGTATTTT.

The chain couples TRBV9 to TRBJ2-1; unclear D gene. The germline gives CDR1 SGDLS, CDR2 YYNGEE. The germline V and J ends were trimmed by 2 bases and 6 bases, with 6 bases remaining between them. The CDR3 totals 12 residues. The CDR3 is CASSVYSNEQFF. In DNA form, the CDR3 reads TGTGCCAGCAGCGTTTATTCCAATGAGCAGTTCTTC.

The chain recombines TRBV27 with TRBJ2-3; 7 bases are a match to TRBD1. V lost 5 bases to trimming and J lost 0 bases; unmatched junction nucleotides: 11. This CDR3 region has 17 residues. Germline values: CDR1 MNHEY, CDR2 SMNVEV (reference sequence). The CDR3 DNA follows: TGTGCCAGCAGTACAAAAGCCAAGACAGGGAGCACAGATACGCAGTATTTT. Protein: CASSTKAKTGSTDTQYF.

This chain connects TRBV6-1 to TRBJ1-5; 9 nucleotides line up with TRBD1. This CDR3 has 15 amino acids. J was trimmed by 6 bases and V by 5 bases; bases with no gene match: 8. CDR1 and CDR2 (germline): MNHNS, SASEGT. The CDR3 loop is CASSWDRAGSQPQHF. The CDR3 bases are TGTGCCAGCAGTTGGGACAGGGCCGGGAGTCAGCCCCAGCATTTT.

The rearrangement joins TRBV5-6 to TRBJ1-6; weak D call: TRBD1 (5 bases). Germline loops: CDR1 SGHDT, CDR2 YYEEEE. The V end lost 1 base, the J end lost 3 bases, and 14 bases lay between the germline ends. CDR3 size: 17 residues. CDR3 in DNA: TGTGCCAGCAGCTTGTGGGGGGTCAGGGACTATAATTCACCCCTCCACTTT. Amino acid sequence: CASSLWGVRDYNSPLHF.

The chain is built from TRBV10-1 and TRBJ1-4; D gene uncertain. Germline CDR1 is WNHNN and CDR2 is SYGVQD (reference sequence). V lost 0 bases and J 7 bases, leaving 6 bases between the germline ends. This CDR3 contains 13 residues. The CDR3, as DNA: TGCGCCAGCAGTGAGTCAGTGGGTGAAAAACTGTTTTTT. Protein: CASSESVGEKLFF.

This clone was seen only once. The chain employs TRBV2 and TRBJ2-7; no clear D. Deletions cut 4 bases from V and 5 bases from J, with 12 bases between. Germline values: CDR1 SNHLY, CDR2 FYNNEI. There are 13 residues in the CDR3. This chain's CDR3 is CASSGTVRDEQYF. CDR3 nucleotides: TGTGCCAGCAGTGGGACCGTCCGGGACGAGCAGTACTTC.

This rearrangement joins TRBV4-2 to TRBJ1-1, with a possible D match to TRBD1 (6 bases). V lost 6 bases and J lost 4, with 21 bases in between. The CDR3 consists of 16 residues. Germline V gene lookup returns CDR1 LGHNA and CDR2 YNFKEQ. In nucleotides, the CDR3 is TGTGCCAGCAGGCCCCAGGGTGGGGGCGGGGGCACTGAAGCTTTCTTT. As protein: CASRPQGGGGGTEAFF.

The chain uses TRBV7-9 and TRBJ1-1; no clear D gene. V was clipped by 1 base and J by 1 base, with 4 bases between them. Germline assignment: CDR1 SEHNR and CDR2 FQNEAQ (reference sequence). CDR3 length equals 13 residues. The CDR3 DNA is TGTGCCAGCAGCTTAGACGCGAACACTGAAGCTTTCTTT. It translates to CASSLDANTEAFF. Full variable domain (missing parts from reference TRBV7-9 and TRBJ1-1): DTGVSQNPRHKITKRGQNVTFRCDPISEHNRLYWYRQTLGQGPEFLTYFQNEAQLEKSRLLSDRFSAERPKGSFSTLEIQRTEQGDSAMYLCASSLDANTEAFFGQGTRLTVV.